Sequencing of this T cell receptor (beta chain) was carried out in a study of T cell responses to AZD1222 COVID-19 vaccine. Sequenced by immunoSEQ multiplex PCR; TCRdb stores in-frame clones only, minus some. The table includes more than 95,000 clones, less than 95% detected once. Per germline, CDR1 SQVTM and CDR2 ANQGSEA. After removal of 5 bases from V and 7 bases from J, the junction contained 13 bases not matched to a gene. The CDR3 has 14 amino acids. Points on this clone: What it recognizes is unknown.

Notes on the study in general: The reported proportion of spike-specific TCRs targeting unmutated variant regions was nearly half. Clonal diversity was possibly underestimated, and the donors were mostly white British, with more females.

The sequenced sample was peripheral blood, obtained on day 0 of AZD1222 vaccination. The source of this sequence is an adult in good health. The rearrangement links TRBV29-1 to TRBJ1-2, with 7 positions matching TRBD1. The CDR3 reads CSVSSLAGGSGYTF. CDR3 in DNA: TGCAGCGTTTCTTCTTTGGCAGGGGGGTCTGGCTACACCTTC.